This T cell receptor beta chain was sequenced during a study of blood T cell repertoires in COVID-19. Germline-derived CDR1 and CDR2 are SEHNR and FQNEAQ (reference sequence). Trimming took 4 bases from V and 1 from J, leaving 13 bases between them. The CDR3 consists of 15 residues. The repertoire was sequenced with immunoSEQ multiplex PCR; TCRdb's copy has only in-frame clones and lacks some. Among more than 80,000 clones listed, about 80% were seen once. The sample holds one count of this clone. Sequencing input: peripheral blood. The rearrangement uses TRBV7-9 and TRBJ1-1; D is unresolved. This receptor was obtained from a human donor in a cohort sampled during active COVID-19. The CDR3 sequence is CASSSRNAWNTEAFF. The CDR3 nucleotides are TGTGCCAGCAGCTCCAGGAACGCCTGGAACACTGAAGCTTTCTTT.